This T cell receptor (delta chain) was sequenced during a study of gamma delta lymphoproliferative disorders and STAT genes (dated by TCRdb to between 2018 and 2020). Regarding the study in general: Gamma-chain libraries were prepared from at least 50 ng of genomic DNA using the LymphoTrack Dx TCRG Assay. Within a larger immunophenotypic and STAT-mutation study, TCR gamma and delta CDR3 repertoires were profiled by deep sequencing in Tgammadelta lymphoproliferative disease patients and healthy controls. Because no corresponding Invivoscribe delta assay was available, delta-chain libraries were prepared according to the standard operating procedure of the EuroClonality-NGS working group. To confirm results, a couple of gamma-chain samples and all delta-chain samples were sequenced twice. Paper-wide results and their limitations: When whole repertoires were clustered, gamma repertoires from patients formed a group apart from those of healthy controls, but delta repertoires showed no separation between the groups. Nearly all major patient gamma and delta clonotypes were public, shared with at least one healthy donor; only two gamma clonotypes were private to disease. According to the authors, NGS specificity may be reduced at low frequencies, so whether leukemic clones are public or private needs confirmation. Control T cells were likely spread across varied maturation stages, whereas leukemic cells were skewed toward terminal effectors, which potentially limits comparisons between patients and controls.

In both library methods, multiplex PCR was carried out with primers targeting conserved V and J regions of the TCR genes. The amplicons were purified, pooled and then sequenced on an Illumina MiSeq platform. In the source study's methods: V(D)J alignment, clonotype assembly and translation were done with MiXCR, while functionality assessment and CDR3 repertoire analyses were done with VDJtools. CDR3 was defined according to IMGT, and analyses were limited to productive sequences using functional genes, with ORF genes and pseudogenes excluded. Identical amino acid CDR3s of major clonotypes (frequency >=5%) were searched for across all patients and controls using a custom Python script. A one-sided non-parametric Wilcoxon test was used to compare clonotype frequencies between patients and controls. For TCRdb, the public reads were processed anew by CATT, and duplicate DNA sequences were folded into one row. These V and J calls originate from TCRdb's pipeline instead of the authors' own analysis. This sample is represented by roughly 1,900 delta-chain clones; around 2.9% of them were singletons. The top ten hold approximately 14% of the sample.

From the germline V gene, CDR1 is GEAIGNYY and CDR2 is EKD. The CDR3 runs 12 residues from the cysteine to the phenylalanine. Only the CDR3 portion is preserved as DNA: 36 bases, with reading frame beginning at the first base. For both patients and controls, peripheral blood mononuclear cells were isolated, and the genomic DNA from these cells was used for TCR sequencing. The control group consisted of 23 healthy adult blood donors (median age 64 years; about twelve males and around eleven females) who were matched to the patients for age and sex. Points on this clone: Its antigen remains unidentified. The protein given by TCRdb reflects a much larger clone and differs at residue 3 from this DNA's translation, likely from a read error; the protein shown is the DNA's translation.

The TCR comes from a human donor in good health. The V and J segments used are TRDV2 and TRDJ1, with no confident D gene call. Sequencing was performed on blood. This receptor has the CDR3 CARDTSTDKLIF. The sequenced DNA: TGTGCCCGTGACACCTCGACCGATAAACTCATCTTT.